This T cell receptor beta chain was documented in a study of T cells in Graves' hyperthyroidism and ophthalmopathy. Study results and caveats: The authors' 13 V-J model separated ophthalmopathy from stable hyperthyroidism. Blood also carried most thyroid clonotypes expanded above 0.001.

Stable Graves' hyperthyroidism meant no ophthalmopathy progression within 18 months. Lactation, pregnancy, other autoimmune disease or uncontrolled infection excluded patients. In regard to this clonotype: The target antigen is unknown.

Using RNA transcripts as the source, TCR beta CDR3 regions were amplified. A set of HTBI primers served as the primers for a first-round RT-PCR of the TCR CDR3. Each CDR3 protein gets one entry after TCRdb re-called the multiplex PCR reads with MiXCR. The profile shows about 710,000 distinct CDR3 sequences, roughly 15% of them singletons. The source material was blood. This clonotype was sampled from a man younger than 35 with Graves' hyperthyroidism.

For the CDR3, the DNA is TGTGCCTGGAGTGTTATGGATACGCAGTATTTT. Translated, it gives CAWSVMDTQYF. The gene calls are TRBV30 and TRBJ2-3; D is ambiguous. The CDR3 spans 11 residues. Per germline, CDR1 GTSNPN and CDR2 SVGIG (reference sequence). Trimming removed 0 bases from V and 6 bases from J, with 4 bases in between.